The text below deals with one T cell receptor (beta chain). Its cognate antigen is unknown. The V end was cut by 7 bases, the J end by 8 bases, with 14 bases between. Germline V gives CDR1 SGHDT, CDR2 YYEEEE. The CDR3 extends over 12 amino acids. The data are from a study of cytomegalovirus exposure and HLA in healthy donors. The primer mix had 60 Vbeta and 13 Jbeta primers. Using immunoSEQ multiplex PCR, the repertoire was profiled, and TCRdb retains in-frame clones only, with some absent. The table lists some 26,000 clones. Study-level results: Accurate prediction of most subjects' HLA-A and HLA-B alleles from TCR beta sequences was reported. Excluded: some indistinguishable V segments such as TRBV6-2 and TRBV6-3.

This clonotype was sampled from a male donor in good health and CMV-seropositive. The sample consisted of PBMCs. The rearrangement links TRBV5-6 to TRBJ2-3; perhaps TRBD2 as D (7 bases). CDR3 residues: CASAGADLTQYF. In nucleotides, the CDR3 is TGTGCCAGCGCGGGGGCCGACCTTACGCAGTATTTT.